The 13 T cell receptor beta chains below come from one sample, sequenced in a study of response to subunit inactivated influenza vaccine. Each CDR3 protein gets one entry after TCRdb re-called the RT-PCR reads with MiXCR. Here the sample spans about 500,000 distinct CDR3 sequences, approximately 7.8% being singletons. This specimen consisted of PBMCs from blood, obtained less than 30 months after vaccination. These receptors came from a man aged 50 to 69 who received an inactivated influenza vaccine.

This clonotype has a count of ten or more. The chain carries TRBV14 and TRBJ2-3, with D hard to call. Germline V gene sequence: CDR1 SGHDN, CDR2 FVKESK. V lost 0 bases to trimming and J lost 1 base, with 26 bases between them. This CDR3 comprises 21 residues. The CDR3 DNA reads as TGTGCCAGCAGCCAAGAGGTGGAGACCAGACTCGCCGGGTTTGGCACAGATACGCAGTATTTT. It is translated as CASSQEVETRLAGFGTDTQYF.

There are a few counts of this clonotype. The J gene is TRBJ2-3, the V gene TRBV11-2; D is undetermined. The CDR3 is 13 residues long. Between the trimmed V and J ends, which lost 0 bases and 5 bases, there was a span of 6 bases. The germline V gene encodes CDR1 SGHAT and CDR2 FQNNGV. For the CDR3, the DNA is TGTGCCAGCAGCTTAGAGGTTGGAGATACGCAGTATTTT. Translating it yields CASSLEVGDTQYF.

The V and J genes are TRBV24-1 and TRBJ2-5; 10 positions agree with TRBD2. CDR3 size: 14 residues. Germline CDR1 and CDR2: KGHDR and SFDVKD. Trimming cost V 5 bases and J 6 bases; bases outside gene matches: 5. In DNA, the CDR3 is TGTGCCACCAGTGCTAGCGGGAGTCCGAAGACCCAGTACTTC. It is translated as CATSASGSPKTQYF.

The chain has TRBV6-2 or TRBV6-3 and TRBJ2-7, with D possibly matching TRBD2 (5 bases). Deletions cut 0 bases from V and 6 bases from J, with 9 bases between. The CDR3 spans 13 residues. Germline CDR1 and CDR2: MNHEY and SVGEGT. The CDR3 DNA is TGTGCCAGCAGTTACTCGGTCGCGGGCGAGCAGTACTTC. Translation: CASSYSVAGEQYF.

The DNA for the CDR3 is TGCGCCAGCAGCCAAGAACGGCAGTCCTACGAGCAGTACTTC. Encoded protein: CASSQERQSYEQYF. This chain joins TRBV4-3 and TRBJ2-7; unclear D gene. The ends were cut back, 0 bases at V and 1 base at J, with 7 bases in the middle. The CDR3 length is 14 residues. CDR1 and CDR2 from the germline V gene are LGHNA and YSLEER.

This clonotype came up a few times. This sequence joins TRBV14 and TRBJ2-3; TRBD2 agrees at 9 bases. CDR1 is SGHDN and CDR2 is FVKESK in the germline V gene. V lost 4 bases and J lost 3; bases outside the gene matches: 8. CDR3 length: 16 residues. CDR3 sequence (DNA): TGTGCCAGCAGCCGACATAGCGGGGGACGGACAGATACGCAGTATTTT. It codes for CASSRHSGGRTDTQYF.

Ten or more counts support this clonotype. The chain recombines TRBV7-2 with TRBJ2-2, with 12 bases matching TRBD1. The J segment lost 7 bases and the V segment lost 5 bases, leaving 8 bases of the junction unmatched. Germline CDR1 reads SGHTA; CDR2 reads FQGNSA. The CDR3 covers 16 residues. The CDR3 region is CASSLLGQGAGGELFF. For the CDR3, the DNA is TGTGCCAGCAGCCTTTTGGGACAGGGGGCAGGCGGGGAGCTGTTTTTT.

The V and J genes are TRBV20-1 and TRBJ2-1; D possibly uses TRBD1 or TRBD2 (5 bases each). Germline CDR1 and CDR2: DFQATT and SNEGSKA (reference sequence). This CDR3 spans 14 amino acids. V lost 3 bases and J lost 8, with 17 bases in between. For the CDR3, the DNA is TGCAGTGCTAGGGCTCGAATACGGGGCGATGAGCAGTTCTTC. This translates into CSARARIRGDEQFF.

The V call is TRBV3-1, the J call TRBJ2-5, with D perhaps matching TRBD1 or TRBD2 (6 bases each). The CDR3 has 15 amino acids. Looked up from germline, CDR1 is LGHDT and CDR2 is YNNKEL (reference sequence). With 1 base removed from V and 4 bases from J, the gap between germline ends came to 13 bases. CDR3 in DNA: TGTGCCAGCAGCCAAGGGGTCGGGGGCCGAGAGACCCAGTACTTC. Residues: CASSQGVGGRETQYF.

This clonotype occurred a few times. The J gene is TRBJ2-1, the V gene TRBV6-1, with D possibly TRBD2 on 5 matching bases. The CDR3 has 14 residues. Trimming left V 7 bases short and J 3 bases short, with 13 bases between. Germline V gives CDR1 MNHNS, CDR2 SASEGT. CDR3 in DNA: TGTGCCAGCATTGGCAGCGGATACTACAATGAGCAGTTCTTC. Translation: CASIGSGYYNEQFF.

The gene calls are TRBV5-1 and TRBJ1-2; 10 nucleotides line up with TRBD1. The V gene's germline CDR1 is SGHRS and CDR2 YFSETQ. The CDR3 contains 16 residues. The V and J ends lost 4 bases and 8 bases, in that order; junction bases with no gene match: 14. Here the CDR3 DNA reads TGCGCCAGCAGCCCAACCGGGACAGGGGTGATAGAAGGCTACACCTTC. Its protein product is CASSPTGTGVIEGYTF.

In DNA, the CDR3 is TGTGCCAGCAGTATTTCCGCCGGGACCCAGTACTTC. It yields the protein CASSISAGTQYF. The chain carries TRBV12-3 or TRBV12-4 and TRBJ2-5; D remains ambiguous. The CDR3 is 12 amino acids. V was clipped by 5 bases and J by 7 bases, with 11 bases between them.

This clonotype was seen many times. The gene calls are TRBV9 and TRBJ2-5, with 9 bases aligning to TRBD2. Trimming removed 4 bases from V and 4 bases from J; junction bases left unmatched: 5. Germline V gene sequence: CDR1 SGDLS, CDR2 YYNGEE. The CDR3 consists of 14 residues. CDR3 nucleotide sequence: TGTGCCAGCAGCCCCGGGACTAGCAGAGAGACCCAGTACTTC. Its protein product is CASSPGTSRETQYF.